The clone carrying this TCR beta chain was found many times. Its antigen is undetermined. The source of the sample is a study of identical twins. Germline values: CDR1 SGHRS, CDR2 YFSETQ. V shed 0 bases, J shed 0 bases, and the junction held 10 bases outside the gene matches. The CDR3 runs 19 residues. A universal primer site arose from template switching, and cDNA bore unique molecular identifiers. TCRdb independently ran MiXCR on the 5' RACE reads; one entry per CDR3 protein. The sample yields over 200,000 distinct CDR3 sequences, around 6.5% seen once. Points from the study as a whole: Invariant MAIT and iNKT cells could partly confound zero-insertion analyses. Monozygotic twin pairs showed more out-of-frame TCR alpha sharing than models estimated. In beta out-of-frame sequences, the excess sharing between twins was weaker.

These data were also filed under a second study, of T cells expressing NK-cell markers.

The sequencing input was CD8+ T cells sorted from blood. V usage is TRBV5-1 and J usage is TRBJ1-1; 11 bases line up with TRBD1. This clonotype was obtained from a woman younger than 30 in good health. CDR3 region: CASSLGGQGAFSVNTEAFF. The DNA for the CDR3 is TGCGCCAGCAGCTTGGGTGGACAGGGGGCTTTTTCGGTGAACACTGAAGCTTTCTTT. Full variable domain (outside the CDR3, taken from reference TRBV5-1 and TRBJ1-1): KAGVTQTPRYLIKTRGQQVTLSCSPISGHRSVSWYQQTPGQGLQFLFEYFSETQRNKGNFPGRFSGRQFSNSRSEMNVSTLELGDSALYLCASSLGGQGAFSVNTEAFFGQGTRLTVV.